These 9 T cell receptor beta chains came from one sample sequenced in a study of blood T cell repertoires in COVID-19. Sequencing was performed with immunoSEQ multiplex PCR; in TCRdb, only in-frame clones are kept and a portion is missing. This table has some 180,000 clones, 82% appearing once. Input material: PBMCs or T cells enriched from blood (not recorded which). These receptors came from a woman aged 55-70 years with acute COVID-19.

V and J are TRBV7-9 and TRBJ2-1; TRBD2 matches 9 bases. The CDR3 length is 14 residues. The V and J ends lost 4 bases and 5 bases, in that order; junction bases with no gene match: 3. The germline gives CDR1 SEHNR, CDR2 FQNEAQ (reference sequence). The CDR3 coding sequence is TGTGCCAGCAGCTCCGGGACTAGCAACAATGAGCAGTTCTTC. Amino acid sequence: CASSSGTSNNEQFF.

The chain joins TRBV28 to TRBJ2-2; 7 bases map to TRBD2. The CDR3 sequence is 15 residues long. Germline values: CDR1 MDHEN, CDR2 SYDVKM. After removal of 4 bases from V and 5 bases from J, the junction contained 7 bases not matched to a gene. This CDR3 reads CASSSIREGTGELFF. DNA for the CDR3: TGTGCCAGCAGTTCTATTAGGGAGGGGACCGGGGAGCTGTTTTTT.

The chain's CDR3 is CSASMSSGYNEQFF. The CDR3 region has the DNA TGCAGTGCTAGTATGTCTAGCGGATACAATGAGCAGTTCTTC. The rearrangement joins TRBV20-1 to TRBJ2-1; 7 bases fit TRBD2. V was pared by 3 bases and J by 4 bases, with 6 bases of the junction left unmatched. CDR3 length: 14 amino acids. CDR1 and CDR2 from the germline V gene are DFQATT and SNEGSKA (reference sequence).

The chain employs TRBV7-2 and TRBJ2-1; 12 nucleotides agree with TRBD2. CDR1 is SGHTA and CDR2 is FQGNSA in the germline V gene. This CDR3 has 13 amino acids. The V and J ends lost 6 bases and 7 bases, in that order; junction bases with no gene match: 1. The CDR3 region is CASRGLAGNEQFF. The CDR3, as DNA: TGTGCCAGCAGAGGACTAGCGGGAAATGAGCAGTTCTTC.

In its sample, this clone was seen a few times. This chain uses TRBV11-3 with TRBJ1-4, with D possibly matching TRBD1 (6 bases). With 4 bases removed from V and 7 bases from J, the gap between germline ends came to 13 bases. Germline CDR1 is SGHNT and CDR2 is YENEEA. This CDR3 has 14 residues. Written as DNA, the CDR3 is TGTGCCAGCAGCTCTCACCAGGGGTCTGAAAAACTGTTTTTT. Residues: CASSSHQGSEKLFF.

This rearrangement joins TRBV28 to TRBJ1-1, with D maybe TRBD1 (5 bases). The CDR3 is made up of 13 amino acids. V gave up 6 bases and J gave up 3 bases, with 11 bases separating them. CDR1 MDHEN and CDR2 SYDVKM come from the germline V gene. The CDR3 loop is CASSSPGYTEAFF. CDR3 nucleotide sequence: TGTGCCAGCAGCTCCCCAGGGTACACTGAAGCTTTCTTT.

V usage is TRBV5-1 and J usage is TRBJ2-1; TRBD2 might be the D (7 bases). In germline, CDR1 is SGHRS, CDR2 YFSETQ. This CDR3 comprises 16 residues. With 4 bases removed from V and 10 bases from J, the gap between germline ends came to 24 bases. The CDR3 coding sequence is TGCGCCAGCAGCCCCGTCGGGGGGCGCAGCCAAGGGGAGCAGTTCTTC. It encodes CASSPVGGRSQGEQFF.

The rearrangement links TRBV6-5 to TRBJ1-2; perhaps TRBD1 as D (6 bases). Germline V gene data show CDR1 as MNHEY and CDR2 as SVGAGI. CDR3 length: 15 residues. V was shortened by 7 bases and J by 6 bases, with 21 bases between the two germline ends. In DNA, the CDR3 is TGTGCCAGCACTCCCAGAGGATCAGGGGTTCATGGCTACACCTTC. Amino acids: CASTPRGSGVHGYTF.

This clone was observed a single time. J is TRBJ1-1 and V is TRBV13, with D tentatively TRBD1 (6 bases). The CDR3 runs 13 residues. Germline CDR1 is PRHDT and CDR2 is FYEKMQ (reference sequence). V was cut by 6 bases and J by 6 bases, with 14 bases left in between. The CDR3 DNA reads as TGTGCCAGCAGGCTGACAGGAACCGCTGAAGCTTTCTTT. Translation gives CASRLTGTAEAFF.